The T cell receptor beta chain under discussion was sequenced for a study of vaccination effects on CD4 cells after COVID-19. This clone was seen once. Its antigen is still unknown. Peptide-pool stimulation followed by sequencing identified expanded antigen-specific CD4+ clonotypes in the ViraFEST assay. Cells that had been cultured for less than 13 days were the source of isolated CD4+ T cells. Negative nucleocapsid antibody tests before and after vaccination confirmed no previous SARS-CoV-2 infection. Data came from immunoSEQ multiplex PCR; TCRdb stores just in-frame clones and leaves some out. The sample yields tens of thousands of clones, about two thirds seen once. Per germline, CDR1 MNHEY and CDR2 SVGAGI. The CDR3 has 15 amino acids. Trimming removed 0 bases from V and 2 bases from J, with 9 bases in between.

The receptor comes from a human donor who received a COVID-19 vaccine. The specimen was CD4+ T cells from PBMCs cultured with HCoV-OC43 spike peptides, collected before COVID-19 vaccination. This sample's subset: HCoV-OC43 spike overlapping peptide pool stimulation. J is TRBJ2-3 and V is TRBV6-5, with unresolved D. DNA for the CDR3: TGTGCCAGCAGTTACTCGATAGGTCACACAGATACGCAGTATTTT. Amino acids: CASSYSIGHTDTQYF.